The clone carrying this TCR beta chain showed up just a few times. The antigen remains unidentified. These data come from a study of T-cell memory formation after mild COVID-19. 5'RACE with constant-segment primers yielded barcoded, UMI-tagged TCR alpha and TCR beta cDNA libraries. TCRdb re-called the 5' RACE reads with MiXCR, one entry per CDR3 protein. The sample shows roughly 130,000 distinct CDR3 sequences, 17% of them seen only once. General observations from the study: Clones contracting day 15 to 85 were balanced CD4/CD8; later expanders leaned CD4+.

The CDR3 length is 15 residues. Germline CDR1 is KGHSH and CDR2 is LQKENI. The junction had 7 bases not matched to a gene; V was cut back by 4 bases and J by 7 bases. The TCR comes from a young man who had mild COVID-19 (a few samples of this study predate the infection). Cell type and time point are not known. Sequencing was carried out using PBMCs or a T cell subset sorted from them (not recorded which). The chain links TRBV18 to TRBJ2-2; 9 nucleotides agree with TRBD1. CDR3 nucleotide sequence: TGTGCCAGCTCACTTCCGGGACAGGGAAACGGGGAGCTGTTTTTT. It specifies CASSLPGQGNGELFF.